This T cell receptor (beta chain) comes out of a study of tumor-infiltrating lymphocytes in primary liver carcinoma. Whole-study context: Productive TCRbeta reads per sample were roughly 3.5 to 7.13 million, not differing by tissue. Study-wide findings and caveats: It was observed that only about 7.5-25% of the top clones appeared in every one of the five tumor regions. Tumor-adjacent and tumor-blood pairs displayed less overlap than did pairs of tumor regions. Relative to blood, tumors carried a significantly larger fraction of the repertoire in their top 250 clones (p = 0.039).

About this clonotype itself: Its antigen is still unknown. One junction end does not reproduce the germline sequence, and a read error may be involved.

Each 20-30 mg portion of unsorted bulk tissue served as the source for co-extraction of RNA and DNA. The template, around 540 ng total RNA, yielded TCR beta cDNA made with a constant-region primer. Construction of TCR beta libraries relied on three successive nested multiplex PCR rounds employing slightly modified ARM-PCR. TCRdb processed the multiplex PCR reads anew with MiXCR; each CDR3 protein has one entry. In the table there are roughly 190,000 distinct CDR3 sequences, around four fifths of which are singletons. The specimen sequenced was tumor tissue from primary liver carcinoma. The clonotype was recovered from a man aged 40-55 years with primary liver carcinoma and hepatitis B virus infection.

The CDR3 nucleotides are TGCGCCAGCAGCTTATACCGCTCCGCGGAAGGGTCCTACAATGTGCAGTTCTTC. Its protein is CASSLYRSAEGSYNVQFF. The chain carries TRBV11-1 and TRBJ2-1; D is uncertain. The CDR3 is 18 amino acids. Germline V gene data show CDR1 as SGHAT and CDR2 as FQDESV (reference sequence).